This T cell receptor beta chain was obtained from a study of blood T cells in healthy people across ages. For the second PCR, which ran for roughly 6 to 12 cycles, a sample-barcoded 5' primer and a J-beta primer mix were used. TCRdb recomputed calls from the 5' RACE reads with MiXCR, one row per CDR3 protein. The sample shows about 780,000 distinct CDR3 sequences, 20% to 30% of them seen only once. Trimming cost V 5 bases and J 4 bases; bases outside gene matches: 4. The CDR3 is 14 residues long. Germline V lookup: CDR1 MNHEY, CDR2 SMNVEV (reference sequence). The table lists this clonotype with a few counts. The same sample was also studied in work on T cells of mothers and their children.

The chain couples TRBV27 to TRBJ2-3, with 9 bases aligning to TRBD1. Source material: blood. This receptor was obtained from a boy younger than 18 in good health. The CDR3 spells CASSPRDRADTQYF. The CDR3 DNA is TGTGCCAGCAGTCCCCGGGACAGGGCAGATACGCAGTATTTT.